The 9 T cell receptor beta chains in this list originate from one sample, sequenced in a study of T cell responses to AZD1222 COVID-19 vaccine (dated by TCRdb to the early 2020s). The protocol used for the library was the immunoSEQ multiplex PCR assay. Entries here come from immuneACCESS through TCRdb and include only in-frame sequences with V and J called. Some clones fail to appear in such tables; in the studies checked, an unresolved V gene covers under half of the shortfall, and the cause of the remainder is unknown. Counted in this sample were fewer than 110,000 clones; about 85% of them appeared once. The ten largest account for 4.8% of the sample. Per the publication, the time point label means: about 28 days (+/-7) after the second vaccine dose. The source material was peripheral blood, sampled 28 days after the second AZD1222 dose. Receptors were obtained from an adult who received the AZD1222 COVID-19 vaccine.

The gene calls are TRBV19 and TRBJ1-2; D is possibly TRBD1 (5 bases). V lost 9 bases and J 8 bases, leaving 19 bases between the germline ends. Germline CDR1 and CDR2: LNHDA and SQIVND (reference sequence). This CDR3 spans 13 amino acids. CDR3 in DNA: TGTGCCAGCCGACAGCCGCTCCCTGGCGGCTACACCTTC. As protein: CASRQPLPGGYTF.

This clone has more than one count but fewer than ten. This chain links TRBV19 with TRBJ1-2; 9 bases agree with TRBD1. V was clipped by 7 bases and J by 1 base; unmatched bases: 7. Germline lookup yields CDR1 LNHDA and CDR2 SQIVND (reference sequence). This CDR3 is 15 amino acids long. The CDR3 loop reads CASNPTGGGNYGYTF. The CDR3 region has the DNA TGTGCCAGTAATCCAACAGGGGGCGGTAACTATGGCTACACCTTC.

The chain recombines TRBV5-4 with TRBJ2-7, with D maybe TRBD1 (6 bases). The V gene lost 3 bases and the J gene lost 6 bases, with 13 bases spanning the gap. Per the germline V gene, CDR1 is SGHNT and CDR2 is YYREEE (reference sequence). The CDR3 has 13 residues. The CDR3 region is CASSSAGVSEQYF. The DNA of the CDR3 is TGTGCCAGCAGCTCGGCAGGGGTTTCCGAGCAGTACTTC.

The chain has TRBV6-5 and TRBJ2-5; 12 nucleotides match TRBD2. CDR1 is MNHEY, CDR2 SVGAGI, per germline. This CDR3 has 14 amino acids. V lost 2 bases, J lost 5 bases, and 0 bases stayed unmatched. The CDR3 reads CASSYTSGGETQYF. CDR3 DNA: TGTGCCAGCAGTTACACTAGCGGGGGGGAGACCCAGTACTTC.

The chain uses TRBV28 and TRBJ1-2; D unresolved. This CDR3 comprises 12 residues. Germline values: CDR1 MDHEN, CDR2 SYDVKM. V was shortened by 8 bases and J by 4 bases, with 11 bases between the two germline ends. CDR3 bases: TGTGCCAGCGGCCCCGGGTCCTATGGCTACACCTTC. Amino acid sequence: CASGPGSYGYTF.

The CDR3 DNA reads TGCGCCAGCAGCCAACAGAGGAGCGGGGGCGGCACAGATACGCAGTATTTT. The encoded protein is CASSQQRSGGGTDTQYF. The chain links TRBV4-3 to TRBJ2-3; 8 bases are a match to TRBD2. This CDR3 comprises 17 residues. The V and J ends lost 2 bases and 1 base, in that order; junction bases with no gene match: 8. Germline V gene data show CDR1 as LGHNA and CDR2 as YSLEER.

This chain connects TRBV13 to TRBJ2-7; D uncertain. This CDR3 contains 13 residues. Germline V gives CDR1 PRHDT, CDR2 FYEKMQ (reference sequence). V dropped 1 base and J dropped 6 bases, with 10 bases sitting between them. CDR3 nucleotide sequence: TGTGCCAGCAGCTTAGTCGCGGCGACCGAGCAGTACTTC. Translated: CASSLVAATEQYF.

The genes are TRBV12-3 or TRBV12-4 and TRBJ1-1; no firm D call. This CDR3 spans 12 amino acids. V was clipped by 3 bases and J by 11 bases, with 13 bases between them. CDR3 coding DNA: TGTGCCAGCAGTTTTTTTGCCTCGGGCGCTTTCTTT. It is translated as CASSFFASGAFF.

This clone has a single count. This chain joins TRBV9 and TRBJ1-1; 7 bases are shared with TRBD1. Germline V CDR1 and CDR2: SGDLS, YYNGEE. J lost 6 bases, V lost 3 bases, and 8 bases had no gene match. CDR3 size: 14 residues. CDR3 sequence: CASSAGQAFPEAFF. CDR3 DNA: TGTGCCAGCAGCGCAGGACAGGCCTTTCCTGAAGCTTTCTTT.